This TCR beta chain was identified during a study of blood T cell repertoires in COVID-19. Study information: T cells, B-cell-depleted T cells, or PBMCs supplied cDNA or gDNA.

CDR1 and CDR2 (germline): SNHLY, FYNNEI. CDR3 size: 13 residues. In the original workflow: Estimated nucleated cell counts came from reference gene primer amplification. Assay: immunoSEQ multiplex PCR; the TCRdb copy retains only in-frame clones and omits some. That table is the source of V, J and clone size, and D and trimming were worked out from the DNA. The sample includes hundreds of thousands of clones, around 84% of them seen just once. On this clone: An end of the junction does not agree with germline; a read error may underlie this.

The V call is TRBV2, the J call TRBJ2-5, with D possibly matching TRBD2 (5 bases). Sequencing was done on a sample of peripheral blood. This receptor was identified in a man in his 70s with acute or convalescent COVID-19. The CDR3 DNA is TGTGTCAGCAGAGATATACCAGGAGGAACCCAGTACTTC. Translated: CVSRDIPGGTQYF. The whole variable domain, remainder taken from reference TRBV2 and TRBJ2-5, is EPEVTQTPSHQVTQMGQEVILRCVPISNHLYFYWYRQILGQKVEFLVSFYNNEISEKSEIFDDQFSVERPDGSNFTLKIRSTKLEDSAMYFCVSRDIPGGTQYFGPGTRLLVL.